Listed below are T cell receptor beta chains from one sample, sequenced in a study of PD-L1 blockade in urothelial cancer. Method: immunoSEQ multiplex PCR; TCRdb's copy keeps in-frame clones and lacks some. The top ten hold 3.4% of the sample, which has 70,000 or so clones, roughly 89% seen once. The input for sequencing was PBMCs, taken around atezolizumab (anti-PD-L1) treatment. Receptor source: a man aged 55 to 70 with urothelial cancer. The CDR3 runs from the conserved cysteine through the conserved F or W. D genes are given only for firm matches. A row's size may be missing; if present it is once, few, many or a size class.

. . TRBJ2-7 TRBV7-2 CASSLVRGLGYEQYF TGTGCCAGCAGCTTAGTTCGGGGTTTGGGCTACGAGCAGTACTTC
. . TRBJ2-3 TRBV11-2 CASSLGLGQGLDTQYF TGTGCCAGCAGCTTAGGTTTGGGCCAGGGTCTAGATACGCAGTATTTT
TRBD1 . TRBJ2-1 TRBV4-2 CASSQASGQGVYREQFF TGTGCCAGCAGCCAGGCCTCGGGACAGGGGGTTTATCGTGAGCAGTTCTTC
. . TRBJ1-3 TRBV11-2 CASSLEGAYGNTIYF TGTGCCAGCAGCTTAGAGGGGGCATATGGAAACACCATATATTTT
TRBD2 . TRBJ2-3 TRBV7-9 CASSPGTSGMTDTQYF TGTGCCAGCAGCCCCGGGACTAGCGGGATGACAGATACGCAGTATTTT
TRBD1 . TRBJ2-2 TRBV10-3 CAITTGGADTGELFF TGTGCCATCACTACAGGGGGCGCGGACACCGGGGAGCTGTTTTTT
. . TRBJ1-4 TRBV6-6 CASSYGGTTNEKLFF TGTGCCAGCAGTTACGGGGGGACCACTAATGAAAAACTGTTTTTT
TRBD2 . TRBJ2-5 TRBV2 CASSNLKGGLAGQETQYF TGTGCCAGCAGTAACCTTAAGGGGGGACTAGCGGGGCAAGAGACCCAGTACTTC
TRBD1 . TRBJ2-5 TRBV5-5 CASSLVWGTGDHEETQYF TGTGCCAGCAGCTTGGTCTGGGGGACAGGGGACCACGAAGAGACCCAGTACTTC
TRBD2 . TRBJ2-2 TRBV28 CASSSGTSGKVGELFF TGTGCCAGCAGTTCCGGGACTAGCGGGAAGGTCGGGGAGCTGTTTTTT
. . TRBJ1-2 TRBV19 CASSIREGSGYTF TGTGCCAGTAGTATCAGGGAGGGGAGTGGCTACACCTTC
. . TRBJ2-7 TRBV27 CASSRGQYEQYF TGTGCCAGCAGTAGAGGACAGTACGAGCAGTACTTC
TRBD1 . TRBJ2-1 TRBV20-1 CSVGRGNEQFF TGCAGTGTCGGCAGGGGGAATGAGCAGTTCTTC
TRBD1 once TRBJ2-7 TRBV28 CASRENRGEVYEQYF TGTGCCAGCAGAGAGAACAGGGGGGAGGTCTACGAGCAGTACTTC
. . TRBJ2-2 TRBV7-8 CASKDRSNTGELFF TGTGCCAGTAAGGACAGATCGAACACCGGGGAGCTGTTTTTT
TRBD1 . TRBJ2-7 TRBV5-1 CASSNGTGGLYEQYF TGCGCCAGCAGCAATGGGACAGGGGGCCTCTACGAGCAGTACTTC
. . TRBJ2-1 TRBV5-1 CASSFQDSYNEQFF TGCGCCAGCAGCTTTCAGGACAGCTACAATGAGCAGTTCTTC
TRBD2 . TRBJ2-7 TRBV6-1 CASSERTSGQYEQYF TGTGCCAGCAGTGAACGGACTAGCGGACAGTACGAGCAGTACTTC
TRBD1 . TRBJ1-2 TRBV10-3 CATVDRAFYGYTF TGTGCCACTGTGGACAGGGCTTTTTATGGCTACACCTTC
. . TRBJ2-2 TRBV9 CASSVAGRGRNTGELFF TGTGCCAGCAGCGTAGCGGGGCGGGGACGGAACACCGGGGAGCTGTTTTTT
TRBD2 . TRBJ2-2 TRBV28 CASRGTSGNTGELFF TGTGCCAGCAGAGGGACTAGCGGGAACACCGGGGAGCTGTTTTTT
. . TRBJ1-1 TRBV5-1 CASSLVVAGGTEAFF TGCGCCAGCAGCTTGGTTGTCGCCGGGGGTACTGAAGCTTTCTTT
. . TRBJ2-5 TRBV21-1 CASSTSRNRGQETQYF TGTGCCAGCAGCACTAGTCGGAACAGGGGGCAAGAGACCCAGTACTTC
. . TRBJ1-1 TRBV2 CASSATPIWGPEAFF TGTGCCAGCAGCGCTACACCTATTTGGGGGCCTGAAGCTTTCTTT
. . TRBJ1-2 TRBV6-5 CASSYDIGYGYTF TGTGCCAGCAGTTACGACATTGGCTATGGCTACACCTTC
TRBD1 . TRBJ1-3 TRBV5-6 CASSLTGTRLSGNTIYF TGTGCCAGCAGCCTGACAGGGACCCGTCTCTCTGGAAACACCATATATTTT
. . TRBJ2-3 TRBV5-1 CASSWGGTGGERSIF .
TRBD2 . TRBJ2-3 TRBV7-8 CASSSIGLAGGRDTQYF TGTGCCAGCAGCTCCATAGGACTAGCGGGGGGAAGAGATACGCAGTATTTT
. . TRBJ1-5 TRBV11-2 CASSLDLSGNQPQHF TGTGCCAGCAGCTTAGACCTGTCGGGCAATCAGCCCCAGCATTTT
TRBD1 . TRBJ1-4 TRBV7-8 CASSPQGATDVGEKLFF TGTGCCAGCAGCCCCCAGGGGGCGACGGATGTTGGAGAAAAACTGTTTTTT
. . TRBJ2-3 TRBV19 CASSRRASGTDTQYF TGTGCCAGTAGTAGAAGGGCTAGCGGCACAGATACGCAGTATTTT
. . TRBJ1-3 TRBV4-3 CASSQDRPGGGSNTIYF TGCGCCAGCAGCCAAGATAGGCCGGGAGGGGGGTCAAACACCATATATTTT
. . TRBJ2-7 TRBV30 CAWDGRSNEQYF TGTGCCTGGGATGGTAGGAGCAACGAGCAGTACTTC
TRBD1 . TRBJ2-2 TRBV27 CASSLRQGARTGELFF TGTGCCAGCAGTCTCAGACAGGGGGCGCGCACCGGGGAGCTGTTTTTT
. . TRBJ2-5 TRBV10-2 CASTIRGGHGETQYF TGCGCCAGCACAATAAGGGGGGGTCACGGGGAGACCCAGTACTTC